This T cell receptor beta chain was identified in a study of T cell responses to AZD1222 COVID-19 vaccine. Study as a whole: Pooled samples include second doses given at about 4 or 12 weeks. Study-level findings and limits: The breadth and depth of Spike-specific TCRs increased once two AZD1222 doses had been given.

Profiling relied on immunoSEQ multiplex PCR, and the TCRdb table lists in-frame clones only, not all of them. The data show roughly 100,000 clones, with 80% to 90% seen just once and 20% held by the top ten. As concerns this clone: The antigen is undetermined.

The receptor comes from an adult in good health. The specimen was peripheral blood, collected on day 0 of AZD1222 vaccination.

In nucleotides, the CDR3 is TGTGCCAGCAGCCTACTAGCTTTCAAGACCACCGGGGAGCTGTTTTTT. It encodes CASSLLAFKTTGELFF. The chain links TRBV6-4 to TRBJ2-2, with D tentatively TRBD2 (6 bases). This CDR3 region has 16 residues. Between the trimmed V and J ends, which lost 6 bases and 4 bases, there was a span of 18 bases. The germline gives CDR1 MRHNA, CDR2 SNTAGT.